The next 25 T cell receptor beta chains were all read from a single sample in a study of OX40 agonist ivuxolimab in advanced cancers. Using immunoSEQ multiplex PCR, the repertoire was profiled, and TCRdb retains in-frame clones only, with some absent. The sample contains 60,000 or so clones, more than 70% of which appear only once. Source: CD4+ or CD8+ T cells sorted from blood, taken in a trial of the OX40 agonist ivuxolimab. The receptors shown here come from an adult with an advanced solid tumor such as melanoma, head and neck, liver or kidney cancer.

The rearrangement joins TRBV6-6 to TRBJ1-1; 7 positions match TRBD1. The CDR3 length is 13 residues. Germline lookup yields CDR1 MNHNY and CDR2 SVGAGI (reference sequence). V lost 2 bases, J lost 7 bases, and 4 bases stayed unmatched. The CDR3 region is CASSYTRDSEAFF. The CDR3 nucleotides read TGTGCCAGCAGTTACACACGGGACAGTGAAGCTTTCTTT.

The rearrangement joins TRBV29-1 to TRBJ2-1, with TRBD2 as a possible D gene (6 bases). V was cut by 4 bases and J by 7 bases, with 20 bases left in between. The CDR3 has 15 amino acids. The germline gives CDR1 SQVTM, CDR2 ANQGSEA. CDR3 residues: CSVGGGVVVTNEQFF. The CDR3 DNA sequence: TGCAGCGTTGGGGGCGGGGTCGTCGTCACGAATGAGCAGTTCTTC.

The V call is TRBV11-1, the J call TRBJ2-5; D may match TRBD1 or TRBD2 (6 bases each). The CDR3 sequence is 13 residues long. Germline CDR1 reads SGHAT; CDR2 reads FQDESV (reference sequence). Trimming stripped 9 bases from V and 5 bases from J, with 16 bases between. In DNA, the CDR3 is TGTGCCAGTGGGCCGGGGGCAGGGGAGACCCAGTACTTC. Translation gives CASGPGAGETQYF.

In this sample, this clone turned up a few times. The CDR3 region has the DNA TGTGCCAGCTCACCTCAGAAGCTCGGCTATGGCTACACCTTC. Translation gives CASSPQKLGYGYTF. The chain couples TRBV18 to TRBJ1-2; D is uncertain. V gave up 3 bases and J gave up 4 bases, with 12 bases separating them. Germline-derived CDR1 and CDR2 are KGHSH and LQKENI. The CDR3 spans 14 residues.

The chain carries TRBV7-2 and TRBJ2-3; unclear D gene. Trimming shortened V by 1 base and J by 7 bases, and 15 bases separated the two germline ends. The CDR3 is 15 amino acids. Germline V CDR1 and CDR2: SGHTA, FQGNSA. The chain's CDR3 is CASSLVVEMTNTQYF. The CDR3 region has the DNA TGTGCCAGCAGCTTAGTAGTAGAGATGACGAATACGCAGTATTTT.

This clone was counted only a few times. This sequence joins TRBV27 and TRBJ2-7, with 9 nucleotides matching TRBD2. The CDR3 runs 16 residues. Per germline, CDR1 MNHEY and CDR2 SMNVEV (reference sequence). V shed 3 bases and J 1 base; nucleotides not matched to a gene: 7. The CDR3 reads CASSFFRSGGSYEQYF. The CDR3 DNA sequence: TGTGCCAGCAGTTTTTTCCGCAGCGGGGGGTCCTACGAGCAGTACTTC.

This clone was observed a few times. J is TRBJ1-4 and V is TRBV29-1, with D uncertain. In germline, CDR1 is SQVTM, CDR2 ANQGSEA. Trimming left V 6 bases short and J 4 bases short, with 12 bases between. The CDR3 contains 13 residues. The CDR3 sequence: CSVAGSGNEKLFF. CDR3 in DNA: TGCAGCGTGGCCGGGAGTGGTAATGAAAAACTGTTTTTT.

The J gene is TRBJ2-5, the V gene TRBV7-2; D not resolved. The germline V gene encodes CDR1 SGHTA and CDR2 FQGNSA. This CDR3 has 14 amino acids. V lost 6 bases and J lost 5, with 16 bases in between. As DNA, the CDR3 is TGTGCCAGCAGACCTGGAACAGTCGGGGAGACCCAGTACTTC. Protein sequence: CASRPGTVGETQYF.

The gene calls are TRBV6-1 and TRBJ2-3; the D gene is possibly TRBD2 (6 bases). V was trimmed by 4 bases and J by 5 bases, leaving 16 bases between them. From germline, CDR1 is MNHNS and CDR2 SASEGT. The CDR3 totals 15 residues. Written as DNA, the CDR3 is TGTGCCAGCAGTGGGACTATTTTAGAGGTAGATACGCAGTATTTT. Its translation: CASSGTILEVDTQYF.

This CDR3 reads CASSDSWGAGANVLTF. In DNA form, the CDR3 reads TGCGCCAGCAGTGACTCTTGGGGAGCTGGGGCCAACGTCCTGACTTTC. V gene TRBV10-1 combines with J gene TRBJ2-6; a weak D match, TRBD2 (5 bases). Germline V CDR1 and CDR2: WNHNN, SYGVQD (reference sequence). The V and J ends lost 3 bases and 2 bases respectively, with 11 bases between them. The CDR3 consists of 16 residues.

The rearrangement links TRBV9 to TRBJ1-4, with 8 bases that match TRBD1. Germline loops: CDR1 SGDLS, CDR2 YYNGEE. Trimming removed 4 bases from V and 7 bases from J; junction bases left unmatched: 6. CDR3 size: 14 residues. This CDR3 reads CASSPRTGTEKLFF. In DNA form, the CDR3 reads TGTGCCAGCAGCCCGCGGACAGGGACTGAAAAACTGTTTTTT.

The gene calls are TRBV10-1 and TRBJ2-2; 10 positions match TRBD2. CDR1 and CDR2 from the germline V gene are WNHNN and SYGVQD (reference sequence). The length of the CDR3 is 16 residues. V dropped 6 bases and J dropped 4; count of bases not matched to a gene: 8. CDR3 DNA: TGCGCCAGCAGGCCCGGACTAGCGGACAGCACCGGGGAGCTGTTTTTT. It translates to CASRPGLADSTGELFF.

V usage is TRBV6-5 and J usage is TRBJ2-7; 8 positions agree with TRBD1. V lost 2 bases to trimming and J lost 5 bases; unmatched junction nucleotides: 5. Germline loops: CDR1 MNHEY, CDR2 SVGAGI. This CDR3 spans 14 amino acids. The CDR3: CASSYGDRGHEQYF. CDR3 bases: TGTGCCAGCAGTTACGGAGACAGGGGCCACGAGCAGTACTTC.

V and J are TRBV5-1 and TRBJ2-3; D call uncertain. V was pared by 0 bases and J by 6 bases, with 11 bases between. The CDR3 is 14 residues long. Germline V gene lookup returns CDR1 SGHRS and CDR2 YFSETQ. The CDR3 loop is CASSLAVTEDTQYF. The DNA of the CDR3 is TGCGCCAGCAGCTTGGCAGTTACAGAGGATACGCAGTATTTT.

The chain employs TRBV5-1 and TRBJ1-5; perhaps TRBD1 as D (5 bases). Trimming shortened V by 0 bases and J by 7 bases, and 11 bases separated the two germline ends. The V gene's germline CDR1 is SGHRS and CDR2 YFSETQ. CDR3 length equals 14 residues. The CDR3 reads CASSLGGGEQPQHF. The CDR3 region has the DNA TGCGCCAGCAGCTTGGGTGGGGGGGAGCAGCCCCAGCATTTT.

The V gene is TRBV7-2, the J gene TRBJ1-5, with D hard to call. The CDR3 is 13 amino acids. Germline CDR1 is SGHTA and CDR2 is FQGNSA. Trimming cost V 5 bases and J 12 bases, with 17 bases left between them. The DNA for the CDR3 is TGTGCCAGCAGCGTCTCGGGGTTAAAGTACCAGCATTTT. Translating it yields CASSVSGLKYQHF.

V usage is TRBV30 and J usage is TRBJ1-2; D not resolved. CDR3 length: 13 amino acids. Germline V gives CDR1 GTSNPN, CDR2 SVGIG (reference sequence). The V gene lost 0 bases and the J gene lost 4 bases, with 9 bases spanning the gap. DNA of the CDR3: TGTGCCTGGAGTGTAGGGCTGTCCTATGGCTACACCTTC. Translating gives CAWSVGLSYGYTF. Looking up the rest from reference TRBV30 and TRBJ1-2 gives the full variable domain: SQTIHQWPATLVQPVGSPLSLECTVEGTSNPNLYWYRQAAGRGLQLLFYSVGIGQISSEVPQNLSASRPQDRQFILSSKKLLLSDSGFYLCAWSVGLSYGYTFGSGTRLTVV.

The chain links TRBV7-2 to TRBJ1-1; weak D call: TRBD1 (5 bases). The CDR3 covers 14 residues. The germline gives CDR1 SGHTA, CDR2 FQGNSA. V was shortened by 5 bases and J by 5 bases, with 15 bases between the two germline ends. This CDR3 reads CASSGRGAWTEAFF. CDR3 nucleotides: TGTGCCAGCAGCGGACGAGGGGCTTGGACTGAAGCTTTCTTT.

The chain combines TRBV5-6 with TRBJ2-5; the D is unclear. V gave up 4 bases and J gave up 4 bases, with 17 bases separating them. Germline V lookup: CDR1 SGHDT, CDR2 YYEEEE. This CDR3 comprises 15 residues. In DNA, the CDR3 is TGTGCCAGCAGCCCATTGCAGAGGAGTCGAGAGACCCAGTACTTC. Protein product: CASSPLQRSRETQYF.

In its sample, this clone was seen once. The rearrangement links TRBV6-5 to TRBJ2-2; D remains unclear. The CDR3 loop spans 14 amino acids. The V and J ends lost 4 bases and 3 bases respectively, with 9 bases between them. CDR1 is MNHEY and CDR2 is SVGAGI in the germline V gene. CDR3 coding DNA: TGTGCCAGCAGTTTCGATAAGGACACCGGGGAGCTGTTTTTT. Translation: CASSFDKDTGELFF.

The chain links TRBV28 to TRBJ2-3, with D unclear. V lost 5 bases, J lost 3 bases, and 12 bases lay in between. This CDR3 spans 14 amino acids. CDR1 and CDR2 (germline): MDHEN, SYDVKM. CDR3 loop: CASSPYPGTDTQYF. The CDR3 DNA sequence: TGTGCCAGCAGTCCCTACCCCGGAACAGATACGCAGTATTTT.

This rearrangement joins TRBV7-9 to TRBJ2-7; TRBD1 might be the D (5 bases). With 2 bases removed from V and 5 bases from J, the gap between germline ends came to 22 bases. Germline V gives CDR1 SEHNR, CDR2 FQNEAQ (reference sequence). The CDR3 spans 17 residues. The CDR3 nucleotides are TGTGCCAGCAGCTTAACACTCCGACAGCCCAGGGAAAACGAGCAGTACTTC. Protein: CASSLTLRQPRENEQYF.

The J gene is TRBJ2-5, the V gene TRBV9, with 10 bases aligning to TRBD2. CDR3 length: 14 amino acids. Trimming at V came to 1 base and at J to 4 bases, leaving 1 base not matched to a gene. Germline V gives CDR1 SGDLS, CDR2 YYNGEE. The CDR3 protein is CASSVLAGVETQYF. CDR3 bases: TGTGCCAGCAGCGTACTAGCGGGAGTAGAGACCCAGTACTTC.

This chain links TRBV6-6 with TRBJ1-4, with D possibly TRBD1 on 5 matching bases. CDR1 is MNHNY and CDR2 is SVGAGI in the germline V gene (reference sequence). V was trimmed by 8 bases and J by 5 bases, leaving 21 bases between them. The CDR3 is 16 residues long. For the CDR3, the DNA is TGTGCCAGCTGTACGACCTTAAGGGACTGGAATGAAAAACTGTTTTTT. Amino acids: CASCTTLRDWNEKLFF.

The chain is built from TRBV6-5 and TRBJ2-7, with D possibly TRBD2 on 5 matching bases. Per the germline V gene, CDR1 is MNHEY and CDR2 is SVGAGI. This CDR3 spans 15 amino acids. With 2 bases removed from V and 1 base from J, the gap between germline ends came to 12 bases. CDR3: CASSYEGQRSYEQYF. The CDR3 nucleotides are TGTGCCAGCAGTTACGAGGGCCAGCGATCCTACGAGCAGTACTTC.